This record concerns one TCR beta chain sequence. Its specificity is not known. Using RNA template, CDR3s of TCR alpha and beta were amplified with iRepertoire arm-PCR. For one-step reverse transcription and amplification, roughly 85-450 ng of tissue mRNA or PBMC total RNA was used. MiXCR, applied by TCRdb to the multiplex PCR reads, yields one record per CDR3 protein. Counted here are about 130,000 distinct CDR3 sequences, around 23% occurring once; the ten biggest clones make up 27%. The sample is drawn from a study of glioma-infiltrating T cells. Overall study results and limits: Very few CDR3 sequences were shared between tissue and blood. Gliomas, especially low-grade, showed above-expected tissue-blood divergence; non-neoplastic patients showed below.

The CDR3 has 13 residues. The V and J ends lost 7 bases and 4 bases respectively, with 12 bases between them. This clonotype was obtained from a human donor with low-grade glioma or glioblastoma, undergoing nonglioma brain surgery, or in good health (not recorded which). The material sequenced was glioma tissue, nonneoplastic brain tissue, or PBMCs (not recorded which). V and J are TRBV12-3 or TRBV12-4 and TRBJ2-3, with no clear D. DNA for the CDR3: TGTGCCAGCACCGGCAGCATCCCAGATACGCAGTATTTT. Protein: CASTGSIPDTQYF.